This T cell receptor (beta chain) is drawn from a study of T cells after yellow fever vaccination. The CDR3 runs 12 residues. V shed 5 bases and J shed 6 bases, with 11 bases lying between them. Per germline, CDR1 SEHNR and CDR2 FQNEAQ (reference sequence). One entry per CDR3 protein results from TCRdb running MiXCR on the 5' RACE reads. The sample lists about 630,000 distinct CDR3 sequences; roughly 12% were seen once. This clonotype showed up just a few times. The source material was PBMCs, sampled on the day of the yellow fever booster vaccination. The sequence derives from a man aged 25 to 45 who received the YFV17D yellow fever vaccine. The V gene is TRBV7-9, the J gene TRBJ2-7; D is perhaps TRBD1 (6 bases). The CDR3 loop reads CASSPEGVEQYF. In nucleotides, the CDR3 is TGTGCCAGCAGCCCAGAGGGGGTCGAGCAGTACTTC.